Each of the 20 T cell receptor beta chains below was sequenced from the same sample in a study of cytotoxic CD8 clonotypes in ibrutinib-treated CLL. Libraries were prepared by immunoSEQ multiplex PCR; TCRdb keeps only in-frame clonotypes and omits some of them. The profile covers more than 45,000 clones, with less than 90% appearing a single time and approximately 20% taken by the ten largest. Material: PBMCs, obtained after 24 months of ibrutinib treatment. Source of these receptors: a human donor with chronic lymphocytic leukemia.

The chain joins TRBV13 to TRBJ2-7, with 8 nucleotides matching TRBD1. The CDR3 loop spans 15 amino acids. CDR1 and CDR2 from the germline V gene are PRHDT and FYEKMQ (reference sequence). Germline trimming cut 5 bases from V and 2 bases from J; bases unmatched to any gene: 8. CDR3 residues: CASSQRQGQAYEQYF. In DNA, the CDR3 is TGTGCCAGCAGCCAACGCCAGGGACAGGCCTACGAGCAGTACTTC.

The chain is built from TRBV28 and TRBJ2-7, with 8 bases aligning to TRBD1. Trimming cost V 4 bases and J 0 bases; bases outside gene matches: 5. CDR3 length: 15 amino acids. Germline CDR1 reads MDHEN; CDR2 reads SYDVKM. The CDR3 sequence is CASSYGQGASYEQYF. The CDR3 DNA reads TGTGCCAGCAGTTACGGGCAGGGGGCCTCCTACGAGCAGTACTTC.

The chain carries TRBV5-1 and TRBJ2-3, with 8 bases matching TRBD2. Germline V CDR1 and CDR2: SGHRS, YFSETQ. CDR3 size: 15 residues. The V and J ends lost 0 bases and 0 bases, in that order; junction bases with no gene match: 0. The CDR3 DNA reads as TGCGCCAGCAGCTTGGCTAGCGGGAGCACAGATACGCAGTATTTT. It yields the protein CASSLASGSTDTQYF.

J is TRBJ2-7 and V is TRBV2; TRBD1 might be the D (6 bases). V lost 0 bases to trimming and J lost 4 bases, with 19 bases between them. This CDR3 is 17 amino acids long. Germline V gene lookup returns CDR1 SNHLY and CDR2 FYNNEI. The CDR3 region is CASSEAEDGSGQYEQYF. CDR3 coding DNA: TGTGCCAGCAGTGAAGCGGAGGACGGCAGCGGACAGTACGAGCAGTACTTC.

DNA for the CDR3: TGTGCCAGTAGTATCAGGGCTGGAGGATTGAGCAATCAGCCCCAGCATTTT. It codes for CASSIRAGGLSNQPQHF. The chain joins TRBV19 to TRBJ1-5; TRBD1 is a possible D gene (5 bases). The V and J ends lost 3 bases and 1 base respectively, with 16 bases between them. This CDR3 is built from 17 residues. Per germline, CDR1 LNHDA and CDR2 SQIVND (reference sequence).

This sequence joins TRBV27 and TRBJ2-7; the D gene is possibly TRBD2 (5 bases). The ends were cut back, 10 bases at V and 1 base at J, with 14 bases in the middle. Germline values: CDR1 MNHEY, CDR2 SMNVEV (reference sequence). The CDR3 has 13 amino acids. The chain's CDR3 is CATSRDPSYEQYF. DNA of the CDR3: TGTGCCACTTCCCGGGATCCTTCCTACGAGCAGTACTTC.

This clone was seen more than once but under ten times. The rearrangement uses TRBV5-1 and TRBJ1-1; 7 nucleotides match TRBD1. Germline lookup yields CDR1 SGHRS and CDR2 YFSETQ. Unmatched junction bases numbered 11, after V lost 0 bases and J lost 6 bases. The CDR3 totals 16 residues. The CDR3 DNA follows: TGCGCCAGCAGCTTGGCCGCGGCAGGGGGTTGGTCTGAAGCTTTCTTT. This encodes CASSLAAAGGWSEAFF.

The chain is built from TRBV5-6 and TRBJ2-1, with D possibly being TRBD2 (5 bases). The germline gives CDR1 SGHDT, CDR2 YYEEEE. CDR3 size: 16 residues. V lost 0 bases to trimming and J lost 6 bases, with 16 bases between them. This CDR3 is CASSLGELGPGNEQFF. CDR3 sequence (DNA): TGTGCCAGCAGCTTGGGGGAGCTAGGACCCGGCAATGAGCAGTTCTTC. Full variable domain (outside the CDR3, taken from reference TRBV5-6 and TRBJ2-1): DAGVTQSPTHLIKTRGQQVTLRCSPKSGHDTVSWYQQALGQGPQFIFQYYEEEERQRGNFPDRFSGHQFPNYSSELNVNALLLGDSALYLCASSLGELGPGNEQFFGPGTRLTVL.

V and J are TRBV21-1 and TRBJ1-1. TRBV21-1 is deemed a pseudogene. CDR3 length: 18 amino acids. The CDR3 region has the DNA TGTGCCAGCAGCCCCCACGGGCCCTATTTGCCGGGCGACACTGAAGCTTTCTTT. Amino acids: CASSPHGPYLPGDTEAFF.

CDR3 protein: CASSRDRLRQPQHF. CDR3 in DNA: TGTGCCAGCAGTCGCGACAGGTTGCGTCAGCCCCAGCATTTT. The chain combines TRBV6-5 with TRBJ1-5; a weak D match, TRBD1 (6 bases). Germline CDR1 reads MNHEY; CDR2 reads SVGAGI. CDR3 length: 14 residues. The V gene lost 5 bases and the J gene lost 6 bases, with 14 bases spanning the gap.

This clone has just a few counts. The chain carries TRBV7-2 and TRBJ2-7; D unclear. The V gene's germline CDR1 is SGHTA and CDR2 FQGNSA. The length of the CDR3 is 12 residues. The V end lost 1 base, the J end lost 7 bases, and 8 bases lay between the germline ends. The CDR3 loop is CASSLVTWEQYF. CDR3 coding DNA: TGTGCCAGCAGCTTAGTCACGTGGGAGCAGTACTTC. Variable domain in full (rest from reference TRBV7-2 and TRBJ2-7): GAGVSQSPSNKVTEKGKDVELRCDPISGHTALYWYRQSLGQGLEFLIYFQGNSAPDKSGLPSDRFSAERTGGSVSTLTIQRTQQEDSAVYLCASSLVTWEQYFGPGTRLTVT.

The chain links TRBV11-3 to TRBJ2-2; D not certain. There are 13 residues in the CDR3. Germline assignment: CDR1 SGHNT and CDR2 YENEEA. Trimming left V 2 bases short and J 5 bases short, with 6 bases between. The CDR3 DNA follows: TGTGCCAGCAGCTTACGTGATACCGGGGAGCTGTTTTTT. Translation: CASSLRDTGELFF.

This clone showed up just once. The chain is built from TRBV25-1 and TRBJ1-3, with no clear D. The CDR3 is 11 amino acids. V lost 5 bases and J 9 bases, leaving 8 bases between the germline ends. The germline gives CDR1 MGHDK, CDR2 SYGVNS. This CDR3 is CASSYSSTIYF. CDR3 DNA sequence: TGTGCCAGCAGTTATTCTTCCACCATATATTTT.

The rearrangement joins TRBV5-1 to TRBJ2-2; 12 bases fit TRBD2. From germline, CDR1 is SGHRS and CDR2 YFSETQ. The CDR3 is 16 amino acids. Trimming at V came to 4 bases and at J to 1 base, leaving 2 bases not matched to a gene. The CDR3 region has the DNA TGCGCCAGCAGCGAGACTAGCGGGGGGAACACCGGGGAGCTGTTTTTT. Translated, it gives CASSETSGGNTGELFF.

This clone was seen a few times. The genes are TRBV19 and TRBJ2-7; TRBD1 is a possible D gene (6 bases). CDR3 length: 15 amino acids. Germline V CDR1 and CDR2: LNHDA, SQIVND (reference sequence). Trimming left V 3 bases short and J 5 bases short, with 17 bases between. The CDR3 spells CASSMDSIQGNEQYF. Written as DNA, the CDR3 is TGTGCCAGTAGTATGGACTCCATACAGGGCAACGAGCAGTACTTC.

This clone has just a few counts. The genes are TRBV5-1 and TRBJ1-1; 9 positions match TRBD1. The CDR3 is made up of 15 amino acids. The V segment lost 2 bases and the J segment 4 bases; nucleotides outside the gene matches: 6. CDR1 is SGHRS and CDR2 is YFSETQ in the germline V gene. The CDR3 loop is CASSFRDRAGTEAFF. The DNA of the CDR3 is TGCGCCAGCAGCTTCCGGGACAGGGCGGGCACTGAAGCTTTCTTT.

The rearrangement uses TRBV11-2 and TRBJ2-7; D remains unclear. Trimming took 0 bases from V and 3 from J, leaving 3 bases between them. The CDR3 runs to 12 residues. Germline values: CDR1 SGHAT, CDR2 FQNNGV. CDR3 in DNA: TGTGCCAGCAGCTTAGAAGGCTACGAGCAGTACTTC. Encoded protein: CASSLEGYEQYF.

The rearrangement joins TRBV2 to TRBJ1-2; no clear D. V was trimmed by 0 bases and J by 5 bases, leaving 7 bases between them. In germline, CDR1 is SNHLY, CDR2 FYNNEI. CDR3 length equals 13 residues. CDR3 coding DNA: TGTGCCAGCAGTGAAGCGGAGGGATATGGCTACACCTTC. This encodes CASSEAEGYGYTF. Complete variable domain (other parts from reference TRBV2 and TRBJ1-2): EPEVTQTPSHQVTQMGQEVILRCVPISNHLYFYWYRQILGQKVEFLVSFYNNEISEKSEIFDDQFSVERPDGSNFTLKIRSTKLEDSAMYFCASSEAEGYGYTFGSGTRLTVV.

The chain employs TRBV28 and TRBJ2-2, with D tentatively TRBD1 (6 bases). V was cut by 5 bases and J by 4 bases, with 20 bases left in between. The CDR3 contains 17 residues. The V gene's germline CDR1 is MDHEN and CDR2 SYDVKM. As DNA, the CDR3 is TGTGCCAGCAGTGGATCACAGGGAAAGACGGCCACCGGGGAGCTGTTTTTT. This translates into CASSGSQGKTATGELFF.

The V call is TRBV28, the J call TRBJ2-7; no definite D call. The V gene's germline CDR1 is MDHEN and CDR2 SYDVKM. The CDR3 runs 15 residues. Trimming left V 2 bases short and J 0 bases short, with 11 bases between. The CDR3 DNA reads as TGTGCCAGCAGTTTACGGGCAGTTAGCTCCTACGAGCAGTACTTC. Its translation: CASSLRAVSSYEQYF.